One and the same sample provided the 19 T cell receptor beta chains below, sequenced in a study of lymphopenia after photon versus proton radiotherapy. The data were produced by immunoSEQ multiplex PCR, yet TCRdb's version contains in-frame clones alone and is incomplete. The data hold about 24,000 clones, with approximately 88% observed a single time. The sample consisted of peripheral blood, taken from a patient treated with photon-based radiotherapy. Receptors originate from a man between 40 and 49 years old with gastric cancer.

This clone was picked up a small number of times. This sequence joins TRBV9 and TRBJ2-1, with 8 nucleotides matching TRBD2. CDR3 size: 12 residues. Germline lookup yields CDR1 SGDLS and CDR2 YYNGEE. J was trimmed by 9 bases and V by 4 bases; bases with no gene match: 3. The CDR3 protein is CASSPGGAEQFF. DNA for the CDR3: TGTGCCAGCAGCCCGGGGGGGGCTGAGCAGTTCTTC. The full variable domain, completed using reference TRBV9 and TRBJ2-1, is DSGVTQTPKHLITATGQRVTLRCSPRSGDLSVYWYQQSLDQGLQFLIQYYNGEERAKGNILERFSAQQFPDLHSELNLSSLELGDSALYFCASSPGGAEQFFGPGTRLTVL.

The chain uses TRBV4-1 and TRBJ1-1; unclear D gene. Per the germline V gene, CDR1 is MGHRA and CDR2 is YSYEKL. The CDR3 covers 11 residues. Trimming took 2 bases from V and 7 from J, leaving 5 bases between them. CDR3 coding DNA: TGCGCCAGCAGCCAAACCGATGAAGCTTTCTTT. It is translated as CASSQTDEAFF.

The rearrangement uses TRBV30 and TRBJ2-1, with TRBD2 identical over 8 bases. This CDR3 region has 14 residues. The trim removed 4 bases at V and 3 bases at J, leaving 5 bases unmatched. Germline-derived CDR1 and CDR2 are GTSNPN and SVGIG (reference sequence). CDR3 nucleotide sequence: TGTGCCTGGAACGGTCGGGGGGGCTACAATGAGCAGTTCTTC. This translates into CAWNGRGGYNEQFF.

The chain links TRBV11-3 to TRBJ2-3, with 7 bases that match TRBD1. Trimming took 4 bases from V and 4 from J; bases not matched to a gene: 11. This CDR3 is 16 amino acids long. Per germline, CDR1 SGHNT and CDR2 YENEEA. CDR3 sequence reads: CASSSRQGPLPDTQYF. The DNA of the CDR3 is TGTGCCAGCAGCTCACGACAGGGCCCACTTCCAGATACGCAGTATTTT.

CDR3: CASSKRGGNTGELFF. CDR3 bases: TGTGCCAGCAGCAAGAGAGGAGGGAACACCGGGGAGCTGTTTTTT. This chain connects TRBV9 to TRBJ2-2, with D perhaps matching TRBD2 (5 bases). The CDR3 loop spans 15 amino acids. V dropped 4 bases and J dropped 1 base, with 11 bases sitting between them. Germline values: CDR1 SGDLS, CDR2 YYNGEE.

The chain recombines TRBV4-1 with TRBJ1-4; 8 bases are a match to TRBD1. Trimming took 2 bases from V and 8 from J; bases not matched to a gene: 10. Germline V gene data show CDR1 as MGHRA and CDR2 as YSYEKL. The CDR3 consists of 16 residues. CDR3 in amino acids: CASSQWGQAKYEKLFF. The CDR3 nucleotides are TGCGCCAGCAGCCAATGGGGACAGGCCAAGTACGAAAAACTGTTTTTT.

The chain has TRBV5-1 and TRBJ2-7; 7 nucleotides agree with TRBD1. CDR1 and CDR2 (germline): SGHRS, YFSETQ. The junction had 7 bases not matched to a gene; V was cut back by 4 bases and J by 3 bases. This CDR3 is built from 14 residues. CDR3 sequence reads: CASSTDRAGYEQYF. The CDR3 DNA follows: TGCGCCAGCAGCACCGACAGGGCCGGCTACGAGCAGTACTTC. Combining the CDR3 with reference TRBV5-1 and TRBJ2-7 gives the whole variable domain KAGVTQTPRYLIKTRGQQVTLSCSPISGHRSVSWYQQTPGQGLQFLFEYFSETQRNKGNFPGRFSGRQFSNSRSEMNVSTLELGDSALYLCASSTDRAGYEQYFGPGTRLTVT.

The rearrangement joins TRBV4-1 to TRBJ2-5; D not certain. This CDR3 is built from 13 residues. Germline CDR1 is MGHRA and CDR2 is YSYEKL. Deletions cut 0 bases from V and 5 bases from J, with 7 bases between. The CDR3 sequence is CASSQDSAETQYF. The DNA of the CDR3 is TGCGCCAGCAGCCAAGATTCTGCGGAGACCCAGTACTTC.

The genes are TRBV19 and TRBJ1-2, with 7 bases identical to TRBD1. This CDR3 is 13 amino acids long. CDR1 is LNHDA and CDR2 is SQIVND in the germline V gene (reference sequence). The V segment lost 7 bases and the J segment 9 bases; nucleotides outside the gene matches: 11. The CDR3 here is CASKDRSQRSYTF. DNA for the CDR3: TGTGCCAGTAAGGACAGGTCCCAAAGGAGCTACACCTTC.

This chain uses TRBV7-2 with TRBJ1-6; no firm D call. Germline V gene lookup returns CDR1 SGHTA and CDR2 FQGNSA. This CDR3 has 15 residues. The V gene lost 1 base and the J gene lost 8 bases, with 12 bases spanning the gap. The CDR3 region has the DNA TGTGCCAGCAGCTTAGACGGGAAAAATGATTCACCCCTCCACTTT. It encodes CASSLDGKNDSPLHF.

This rearrangement joins TRBV9 to TRBJ2-2; D is perhaps TRBD1 (6 bases). CDR1 is SGDLS, CDR2 YYNGEE, per germline. The CDR3 runs 15 residues. Trimming stripped 4 bases from V and 4 bases from J, with 14 bases between. This chain's CDR3 is CASSPTGQATGELFF. The CDR3 bases are TGTGCCAGCAGCCCGACGGGACAAGCCACCGGGGAGCTGTTTTTT.

This clone was found once. The rearrangement uses TRBV7-2 and TRBJ2-3, with D perhaps TRBD1 (7 bases). V was shortened by 5 bases and J by 5 bases, with 17 bases between the two germline ends. Germline V CDR1 and CDR2: SGHTA, FQGNSA. The CDR3 totals 15 residues. For the CDR3, the DNA is TGTGCCAGCAGCGCCCAGCAGGGGGGTATAGATACGCAGTATTTT. Its translation: CASSAQQGGIDTQYF.

This clone was detected only once. V usage is TRBV5-6 and J usage is TRBJ1-1; D is undetermined. Trimming stripped 0 bases from V and 3 bases from J, with 6 bases between. This CDR3 contains 13 residues. CDR1 and CDR2 (germline): SGHDT, YYEEEE. CDR3 nucleotides: TGTGCCAGCAGCTTGGGGATCTACACTGAAGCTTTCTTT. Its translation is CASSLGIYTEAFF.

The chain uses TRBV4-2 and TRBJ1-6; D is ambiguous. Germline CDR1 is LGHNA and CDR2 is YNFKEQ. The CDR3 has 16 residues. With 0 bases removed from V and 10 bases from J, the gap between germline ends came to 16 bases. CDR3 in DNA: TGTGCCAGCAGCCAAGATTGGTCGTACTCGGGGTCACCCCTCCACTTT. This codes for CASSQDWSYSGSPLHF.

This chain joins TRBV5-5 and TRBJ2-5; D might be TRBD2 (5 bases). CDR3 length equals 13 residues. Germline-derived CDR1 and CDR2 are SGHKS and YYEKEE (reference sequence). With 4 bases removed from V and 2 bases from J, the gap between germline ends came to 9 bases. CDR3 coding DNA: TGTGCCAGCAGCCCCTTAGCGCAAGAGACCCAGTACTTC. Residues: CASSPLAQETQYF.

The chain carries TRBV19 and TRBJ2-5, with 11 nucleotides matching TRBD2. V was clipped by 5 bases and J by 5 bases; unmatched bases: 7. The CDR3 covers 15 residues. Germline assignment: CDR1 LNHDA and CDR2 SQIVND (reference sequence). CDR3: CASSPPSGGIETQYF. The CDR3 nucleotides read TGTGCCAGTAGTCCCCCTAGCGGGGGGATTGAGACCCAGTACTTC.

The rearrangement joins TRBV11-1 to TRBJ2-3; TRBD1 matches 8 bases. V shed 5 bases and J 4 bases; nucleotides not matched to a gene: 5. The germline V gene encodes CDR1 SGHAT and CDR2 FQDESV (reference sequence). This CDR3 region has 14 residues. This CDR3 reads CASSPRTGPDTQYF. As DNA, the CDR3 is TGTGCCAGCAGCCCGAGGACAGGGCCAGATACGCAGTATTTT.

The chain combines TRBV4-2 with TRBJ2-1; the match to TRBD2 covers 7 bases. With 0 bases clipped from V and 10 bases from J, the junction kept 9 bases outside the gene matches. Looked up from germline, CDR1 is LGHNA and CDR2 is YNFKEQ. The CDR3 has 15 residues. This chain's CDR3 is CASSQEWTRPNEQFF. Written as DNA, the CDR3 is TGTGCCAGCAGCCAAGAATGGACTAGACCTAACGAGCAGTTCTTC.

Only a few counts were recorded for this clone. The chain recombines TRBV2 with TRBJ2-1, with unresolved D. There are 14 residues in the CDR3. The germline gives CDR1 SNHLY, CDR2 FYNNEI. Trimming shortened V by 3 bases and J by 7 bases, and 13 bases separated the two germline ends. CDR3 DNA sequence: TGTGCCAGCAGTGAGGGGTCAGTGCGAAATGAGCAGTTCTTC. It is translated as CASSEGSVRNEQFF.